This TCR beta chain comes out of a study of T cells in localized non-small cell lung cancer. The study's findings and limits: Elevated circulating T cell density in blood was associated with longer overall survival. It remains possible that heterogeneity exists, since only one tumor region was sequenced. Tumor showed lower T cell clonality than uninvolved adjacent lung, where it was highest. Appearances in adjacent lung were noted for a median approximately 61 of the top 100 tumor clones.

The protocol was immunoSEQ multiplex PCR, while the TCRdb copy is restricted to in-frame clones and leaves out a portion. The data contain several thousand clones, approximately 50% of them singletons. V was clipped by 10 bases and J by 8 bases, with 20 bases between them. The CDR3 contains 13 residues. From germline, CDR1 is ENHRY and CDR2 SYGVKD. This clone was counted only a few times. The antigen remains undetermined. The TCR originated in a female donor at least 60 years old with stage I lung adenocarcinoma. V gene TRBV10-3 combines with J gene TRBJ1-2; D gene unclear. The sequenced sample was lymph node tissue, obtained before any cancer treatment. The CDR3 loop is CASREDGPLGYTF. Written as DNA, the CDR3 is TGTGCCAGCAGAGAGGACGGTCCCTTGGGCTACACCTTC.